This T cell receptor (beta chain) was sequenced in a study of T cell repertoires in cytomegalovirus infection. As for the study in general: Recently identified HLA-C-restricted CMV epitopes and well-studied HLA-B-restricted CMV epitopes were used by the study. Indicated by public TCR beta signatures were CMV infection and matching HLA type. General study points: In two of eight donors, the top clonotype was HLA-C-restricted CMV-specific.

The V gene end was trimmed by 1 base and the J gene end by 1 base; junction bases not matched to a gene: 7. CDR1 is MGHRA, CDR2 YSYEKL, per germline. The CDR3 totals 17 residues. As concerns this clonotype: Its antigen is as yet unknown.

TCRdb reprocessed the reads via MiXCR and lists one record per CDR3 protein. The table lists approximately 990,000 distinct CDR3 sequences, roughly a third of them singletons. This material consisted of cultured CD8+ T cells from PBMCs, taken from culture after CMV antigen stimulation. The origin of this receptor is a human donor in good health (CMV status not recorded). Some clones in this sample may be carry-over from other donors' samples. This chain joins TRBV4-1 and TRBJ2-3; 8 bases match TRBD2. The CDR3 loop is CASSQAAGVRGTDTQYF. CDR3 nucleotides: TGCGCCAGCAGCCAAGCAGCGGGGGTAAGGGGCACAGATACGCAGTATTTT.